A selection of T cell receptor beta chains follows, all from one sample in a study of blood T cell repertoires in COVID-19. Clones were read by immunoSEQ multiplex PCR, and TCRdb kept only the in-frame ones, dropping some. Of about 440,000 clones listed, 88% were seen once; the top ten hold over 9.5%. The sample comprised peripheral blood. Receptor source: a woman between 45 and 60 years old with COVID-19, enrolled during active disease. Each CDR3 is given with its conserved first and last residue. D genes are given only for firm matches. Clone size, where shown, is once, few, many, or a class for clones that have expanded.

abundance,j_gene,d_gene,len,v_gene,CDR3nt,CDR3aa
.,TRBJ2-2,.,16,TRBV15,TGTGCCACCAGTGAAGCCGGGACACGAAACACCGGGGAGCTGTTTTTT,CATSEAGTRNTGELFF
.,TRBJ2-5,TRBD2,15,TRBV24-1,TGTGCCACCAGTGCAGCCCTCGGGGGGGAAGAGACCCAGTACTTC,CATSAALGGEETQYF
.,TRBJ2-3,TRBD2,15,TRBV9,TGTGCCAGCAGCGAACTAGCGGGGAGCACAGATACGCAGTATTTT,CASSELAGSTDTQYF
.,TRBJ1-2,.,14,TRBV2,TGTGCCAGCAGTTTTAGGACGGGACTCTATGGCTACACCTTC,CASSFRTGLYGYTF
few,TRBJ1-6,.,17,TRBV7-8,TGTGCCAGCCTCCGTTCTCTGGGGGGGGCTCGGTATTCACCCCTCCACTTT,CASLRSLGGARYSPLHF
few,TRBJ2-7,.,13,TRBV12-3/TRBV12-4,TGTGCCAGCAGTTTCAGCGGTTTCTACGAGCAGTACTTC,CASSFSGFYEQYF
once,TRBJ1-6,.,12,TRBV5-6,TGTGCCAGCAGTAATAGCCGCTCACCCCTCCACTTT,CASSNSRSPLHF
.,TRBJ2-7,TRBD2,15,TRBV6-5,TGTGCCAGCAGTATACTAGCGGGGGGATCCTACGAGCAGTACTTC,CASSILAGGSYEQYF
.,TRBJ1-6,.,15,TRBV28,TGTGCCAGCAGTTCCCTCTCAGGGTCTAATTCACCCCTCCACTTT,CASSSLSGSNSPLHF
.,TRBJ2-2,TRBD2,15,TRBV2,TGTGCCAGCAACATACCGGGGGGGGACACCGGGGAGCTGTTTTTT,CASNIPGGDTGELFF
.,TRBJ1-1,.,14,TRBV21-1,TGTGCCAGCAGCAAAGCTGAGACAGGGGGCAGGGATTTCTTT,CASSKAETGGRDFF
.,TRBJ2-7,.,14,TRBV11-2,TGTGCCAGCAGCTTAGGAAACACTAACTACGAGCAGTACTTC,CASSLGNTNYEQYF
.,TRBJ1-1,.,15,TRBV9,TGTGCCAGCGCACAAGACGGCAGCCGAGGGACTGAAGCTTTCTTT,CASAQDGSRGTEAFF
.,TRBJ1-2,.,12,TRBV20-1,TGCAGTGCTAGTTTCGGGAACTATGGCTACACCTTC,CSASFGNYGYTF
.,TRBJ2-3,TRBD2,16,TRBV19,TGTGCCAGTAGTACCCCCCGACTAGCGGGGGGAGATACGCAGTATTTT,CASSTPRLAGGDTQYF
.,TRBJ2-3,.,13,TRBV18,TGTGCCAGCTCTGGACAGCCCACAGATACGCAGTATTTT,CASSGQPTDTQYF
.,TRBJ1-1,.,13,TRBV6-6,TGTGCCAGCAGTACAGACACGAACACTGAAGCTTTCTTT,CASSTDTNTEAFF